This T cell receptor (beta chain) derives from a study of T cell responses to AZD1222 COVID-19 vaccine. Findings and limits, study-wide: Mostly white British, mostly female donors; authors suggested clonal diversity may be underestimated. Spike regions recognized by vaccine-associated CD4 TCRs spanned the protein, led by 160-218 and 743-854. Spike-specific TCR depth and breadth grew after two AZD1222 doses.

The germline V and J ends were trimmed by 2 bases and 4 bases, with 21 bases remaining between them. This CDR3 contains 18 residues. Note on this clone: Antigen unknown.

Assay: immunoSEQ multiplex PCR; the TCRdb copy retains only in-frame clones and omits some. The profile covers 150,000 to 190,000 clones, with just over 90% appearing a single time and around 1.9% taken by the ten largest. The rearrangement joins TRBV23-1 to TRBJ2-1; no clear D. TRBV23-1 falls under the ORF class, with uncertain function. Sequenced here: peripheral blood, sampled on day 0 of AZD1222 vaccination. The clonotype was recovered from an adult in good health. Written as DNA, the CDR3 is TGCGCCAGCAGTCAACTTGGTAGGGCCCCAAGTTCTTACAATGAGCAGTTCTTC. Translating gives CASSQLGRAPSSYNEQFF.